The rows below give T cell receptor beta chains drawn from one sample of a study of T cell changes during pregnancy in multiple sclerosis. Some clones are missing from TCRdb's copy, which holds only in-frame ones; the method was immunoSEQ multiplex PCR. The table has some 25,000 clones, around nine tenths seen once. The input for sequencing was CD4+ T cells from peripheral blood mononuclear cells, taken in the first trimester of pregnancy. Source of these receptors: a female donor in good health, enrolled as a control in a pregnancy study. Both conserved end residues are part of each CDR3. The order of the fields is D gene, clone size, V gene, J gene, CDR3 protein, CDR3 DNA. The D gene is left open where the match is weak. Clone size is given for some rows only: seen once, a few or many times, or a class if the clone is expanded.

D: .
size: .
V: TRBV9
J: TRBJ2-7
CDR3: CASSSNYEQYF
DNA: TGTGCCAGCAGCTCGAACTACGAGCAGTACTTC

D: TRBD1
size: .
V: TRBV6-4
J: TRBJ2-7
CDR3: CAPVVGQGSSYEQYF
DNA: TGTGCTCCGGTGGTAGGACAGGGAAGTTCCTACGAGCAGTACTTC

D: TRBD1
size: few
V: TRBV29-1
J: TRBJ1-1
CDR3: CSVVGQGITAEAFF
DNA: TGCAGCGTCGTAGGACAGGGGATAACCGCTGAAGCTTTCTTT

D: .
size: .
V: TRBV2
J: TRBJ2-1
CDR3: CASSEFQTPTGKQFF
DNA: TGTGCCAGCAGTGAATTTCAGACCCCTACCGGGAAGCAGTTCTTC

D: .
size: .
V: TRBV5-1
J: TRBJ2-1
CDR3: CASSGQGSYNEQFF
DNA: TGCGCCAGCAGCGGTCAGGGTTCCTACAATGAGCAGTTCTTC

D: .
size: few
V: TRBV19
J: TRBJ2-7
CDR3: CATSRAGAYEQYF
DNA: TGTGCCACTTCAAGGGCAGGGGCCTACGAGCAGTACTTC

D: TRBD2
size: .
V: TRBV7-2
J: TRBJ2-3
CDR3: CASSPTTSGKTIADTQYF
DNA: TGTGCCAGCAGCCCGACGACTAGCGGGAAAACTATCGCGGATACGCAGTATTTT

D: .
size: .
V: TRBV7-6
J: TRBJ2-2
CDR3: CASSLGAAAGELFF
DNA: TGTGCCAGCAGCTTAGGAGCGGCCGCCGGGGAGCTGTTTTTT

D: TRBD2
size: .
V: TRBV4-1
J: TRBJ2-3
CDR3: CASSQVIGLAATDTQYF
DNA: TGCGCCAGCAGCCAAGTTATCGGACTAGCGGCCACAGATACGCAGTATTTT

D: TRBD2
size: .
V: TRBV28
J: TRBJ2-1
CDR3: CASRGRALPLNEQFF
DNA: TGTGCCAGCAGGGGGAGGGCACTCCCCTTAAATGAGCAGTTCTTC

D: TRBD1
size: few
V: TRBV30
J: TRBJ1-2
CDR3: CAWRRDRPYGYTF
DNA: TGTGCCTGGAGGCGGGACAGGCCCTATGGCTACACCTTC

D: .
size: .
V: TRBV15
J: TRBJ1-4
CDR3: CATSRGDRSNEKLFF
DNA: TGTGCCACCAGCAGGGGCGACAGATCTAATGAAAAACTGTTTTTT

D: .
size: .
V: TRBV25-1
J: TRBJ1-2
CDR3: CASSELGTTAGVYGYTF
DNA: TGTGCCAGCAGTGAATTAGGTACCACAGCAGGGGTCTATGGCTACACCTTC

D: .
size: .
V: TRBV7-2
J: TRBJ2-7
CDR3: CASSSPGYEQYF
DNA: TGTGCCAGCAGCTCCCCGGGGTACGAGCAGTACTTC

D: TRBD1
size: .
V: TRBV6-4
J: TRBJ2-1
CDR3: CASSSGGATEQFF
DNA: TGTGCCAGCAGTTCAGGGGGCGCGACTGAGCAGTTCTTC

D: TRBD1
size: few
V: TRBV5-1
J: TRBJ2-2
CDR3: CASSLGRGLSGELFF
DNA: TGCGCCAGCAGCTTGGGTAGGGGGCTTTCCGGGGAGCTGTTTTTT